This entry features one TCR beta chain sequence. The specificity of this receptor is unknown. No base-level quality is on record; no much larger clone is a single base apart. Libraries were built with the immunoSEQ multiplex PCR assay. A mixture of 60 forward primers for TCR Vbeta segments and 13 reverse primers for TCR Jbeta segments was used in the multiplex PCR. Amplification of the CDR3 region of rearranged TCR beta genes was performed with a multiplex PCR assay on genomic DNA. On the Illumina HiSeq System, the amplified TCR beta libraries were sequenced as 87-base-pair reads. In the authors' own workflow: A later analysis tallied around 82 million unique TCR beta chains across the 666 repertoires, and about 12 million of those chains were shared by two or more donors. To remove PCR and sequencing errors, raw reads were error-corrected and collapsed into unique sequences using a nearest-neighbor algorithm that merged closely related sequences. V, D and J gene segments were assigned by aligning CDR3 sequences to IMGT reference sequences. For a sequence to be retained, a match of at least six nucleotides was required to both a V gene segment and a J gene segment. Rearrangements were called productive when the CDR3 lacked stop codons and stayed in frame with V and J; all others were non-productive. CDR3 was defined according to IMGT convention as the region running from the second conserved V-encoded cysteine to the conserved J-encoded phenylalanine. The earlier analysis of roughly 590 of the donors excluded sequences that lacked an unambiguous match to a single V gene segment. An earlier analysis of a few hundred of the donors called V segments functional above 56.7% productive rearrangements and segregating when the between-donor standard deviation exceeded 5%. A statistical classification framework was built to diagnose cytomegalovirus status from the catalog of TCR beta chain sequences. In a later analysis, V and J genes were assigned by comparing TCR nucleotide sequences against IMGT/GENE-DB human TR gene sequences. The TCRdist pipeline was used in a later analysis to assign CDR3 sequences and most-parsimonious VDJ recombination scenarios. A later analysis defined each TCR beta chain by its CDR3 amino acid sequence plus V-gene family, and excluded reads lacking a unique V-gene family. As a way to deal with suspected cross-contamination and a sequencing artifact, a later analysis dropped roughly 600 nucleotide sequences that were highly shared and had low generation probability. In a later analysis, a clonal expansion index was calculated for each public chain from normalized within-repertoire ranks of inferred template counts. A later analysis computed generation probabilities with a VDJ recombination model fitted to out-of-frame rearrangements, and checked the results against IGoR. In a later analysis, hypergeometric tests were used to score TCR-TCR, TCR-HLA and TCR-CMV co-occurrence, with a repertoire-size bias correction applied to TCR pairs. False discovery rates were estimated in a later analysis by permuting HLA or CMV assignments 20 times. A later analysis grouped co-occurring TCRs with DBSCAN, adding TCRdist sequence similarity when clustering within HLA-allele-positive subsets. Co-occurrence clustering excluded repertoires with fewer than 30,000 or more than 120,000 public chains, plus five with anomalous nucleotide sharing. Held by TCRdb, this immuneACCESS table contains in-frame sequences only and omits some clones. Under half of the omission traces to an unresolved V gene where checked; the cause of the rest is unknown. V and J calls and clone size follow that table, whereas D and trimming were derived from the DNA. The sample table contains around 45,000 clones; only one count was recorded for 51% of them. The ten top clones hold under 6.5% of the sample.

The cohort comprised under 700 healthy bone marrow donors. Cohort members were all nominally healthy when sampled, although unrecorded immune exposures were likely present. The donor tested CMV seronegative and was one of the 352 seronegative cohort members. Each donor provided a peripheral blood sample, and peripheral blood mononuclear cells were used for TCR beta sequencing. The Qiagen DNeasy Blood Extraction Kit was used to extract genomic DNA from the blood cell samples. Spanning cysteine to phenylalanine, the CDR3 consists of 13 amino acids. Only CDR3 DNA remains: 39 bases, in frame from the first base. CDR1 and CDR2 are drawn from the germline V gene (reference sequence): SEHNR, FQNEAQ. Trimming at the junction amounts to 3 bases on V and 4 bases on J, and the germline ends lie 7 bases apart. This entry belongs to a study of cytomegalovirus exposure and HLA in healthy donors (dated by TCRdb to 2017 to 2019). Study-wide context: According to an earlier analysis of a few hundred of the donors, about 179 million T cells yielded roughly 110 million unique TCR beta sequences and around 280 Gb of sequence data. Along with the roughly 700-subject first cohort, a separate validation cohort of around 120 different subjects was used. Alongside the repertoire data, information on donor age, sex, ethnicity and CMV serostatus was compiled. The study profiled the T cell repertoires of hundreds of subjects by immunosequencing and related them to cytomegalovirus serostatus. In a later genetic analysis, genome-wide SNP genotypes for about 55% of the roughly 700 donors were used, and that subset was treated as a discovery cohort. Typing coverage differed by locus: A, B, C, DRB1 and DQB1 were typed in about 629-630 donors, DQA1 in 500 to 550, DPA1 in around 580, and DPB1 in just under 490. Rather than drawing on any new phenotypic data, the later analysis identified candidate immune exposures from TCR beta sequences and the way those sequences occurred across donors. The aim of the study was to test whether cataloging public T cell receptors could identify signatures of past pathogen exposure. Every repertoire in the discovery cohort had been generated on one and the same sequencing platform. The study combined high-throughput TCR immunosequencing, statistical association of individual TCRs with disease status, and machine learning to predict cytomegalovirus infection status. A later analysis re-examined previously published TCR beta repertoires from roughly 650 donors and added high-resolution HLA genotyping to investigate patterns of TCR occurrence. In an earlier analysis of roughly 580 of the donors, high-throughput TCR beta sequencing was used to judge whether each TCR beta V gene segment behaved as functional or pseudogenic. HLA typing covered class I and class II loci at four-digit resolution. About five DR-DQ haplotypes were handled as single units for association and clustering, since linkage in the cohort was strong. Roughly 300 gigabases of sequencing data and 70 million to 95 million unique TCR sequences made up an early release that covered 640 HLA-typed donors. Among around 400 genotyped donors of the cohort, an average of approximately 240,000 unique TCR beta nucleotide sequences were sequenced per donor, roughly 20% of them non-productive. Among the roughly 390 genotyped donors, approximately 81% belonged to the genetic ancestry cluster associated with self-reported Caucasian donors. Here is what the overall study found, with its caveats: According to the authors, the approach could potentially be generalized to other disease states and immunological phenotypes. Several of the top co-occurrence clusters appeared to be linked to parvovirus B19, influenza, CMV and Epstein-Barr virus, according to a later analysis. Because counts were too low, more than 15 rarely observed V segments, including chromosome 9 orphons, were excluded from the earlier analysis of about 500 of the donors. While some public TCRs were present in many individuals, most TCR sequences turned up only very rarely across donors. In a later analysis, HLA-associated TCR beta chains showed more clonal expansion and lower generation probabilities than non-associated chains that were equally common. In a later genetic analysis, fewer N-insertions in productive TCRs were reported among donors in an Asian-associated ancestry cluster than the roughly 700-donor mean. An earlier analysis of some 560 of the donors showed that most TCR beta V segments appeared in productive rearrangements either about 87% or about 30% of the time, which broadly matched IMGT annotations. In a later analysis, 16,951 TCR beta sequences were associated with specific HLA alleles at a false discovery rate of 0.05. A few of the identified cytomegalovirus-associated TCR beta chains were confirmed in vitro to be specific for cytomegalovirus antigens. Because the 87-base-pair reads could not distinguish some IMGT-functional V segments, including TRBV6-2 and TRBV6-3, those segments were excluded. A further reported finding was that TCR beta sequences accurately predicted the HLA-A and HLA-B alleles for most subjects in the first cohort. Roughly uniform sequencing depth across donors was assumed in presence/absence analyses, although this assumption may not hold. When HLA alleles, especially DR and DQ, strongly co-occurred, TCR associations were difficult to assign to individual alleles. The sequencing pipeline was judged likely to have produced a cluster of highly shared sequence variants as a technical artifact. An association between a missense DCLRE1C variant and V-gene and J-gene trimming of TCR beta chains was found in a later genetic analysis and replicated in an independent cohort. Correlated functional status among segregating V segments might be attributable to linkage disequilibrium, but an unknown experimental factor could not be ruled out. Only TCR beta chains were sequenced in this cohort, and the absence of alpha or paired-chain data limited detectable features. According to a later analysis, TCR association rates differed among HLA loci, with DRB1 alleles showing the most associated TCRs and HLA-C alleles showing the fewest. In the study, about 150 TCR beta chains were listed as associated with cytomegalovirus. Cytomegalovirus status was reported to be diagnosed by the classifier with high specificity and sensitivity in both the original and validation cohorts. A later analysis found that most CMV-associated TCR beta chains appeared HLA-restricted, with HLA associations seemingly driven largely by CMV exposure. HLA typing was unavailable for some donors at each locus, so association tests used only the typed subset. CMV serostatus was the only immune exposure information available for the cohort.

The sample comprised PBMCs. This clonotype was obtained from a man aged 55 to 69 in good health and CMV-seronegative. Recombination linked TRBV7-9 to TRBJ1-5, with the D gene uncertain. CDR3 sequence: CASSFNSNQPQHF. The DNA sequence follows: TGTGCCAGCAGCTTTAACAGTAATCAGCCCCAGCATTTT.